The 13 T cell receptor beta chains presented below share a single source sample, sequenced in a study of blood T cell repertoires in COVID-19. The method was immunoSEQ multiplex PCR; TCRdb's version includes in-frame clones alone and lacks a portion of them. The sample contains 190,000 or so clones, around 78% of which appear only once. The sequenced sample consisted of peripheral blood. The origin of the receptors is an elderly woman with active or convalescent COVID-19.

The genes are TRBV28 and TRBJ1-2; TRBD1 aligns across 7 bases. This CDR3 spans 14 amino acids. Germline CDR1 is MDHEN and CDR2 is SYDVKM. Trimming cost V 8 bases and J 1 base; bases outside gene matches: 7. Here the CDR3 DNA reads TGTGCCAGCGCAGACAGGGAAGGTAACTATGGCTACACCTTC. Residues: CASADREGNYGYTF.

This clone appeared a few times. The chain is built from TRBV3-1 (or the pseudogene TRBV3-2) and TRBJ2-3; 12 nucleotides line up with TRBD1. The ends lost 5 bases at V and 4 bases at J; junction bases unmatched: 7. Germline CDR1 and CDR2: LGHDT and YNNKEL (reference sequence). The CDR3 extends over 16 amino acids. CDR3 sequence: CASSSGTGGVADTQYF. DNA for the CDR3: TGTGCCAGCAGCTCCGGGACAGGGGGCGTCGCAGATACGCAGTATTTT.

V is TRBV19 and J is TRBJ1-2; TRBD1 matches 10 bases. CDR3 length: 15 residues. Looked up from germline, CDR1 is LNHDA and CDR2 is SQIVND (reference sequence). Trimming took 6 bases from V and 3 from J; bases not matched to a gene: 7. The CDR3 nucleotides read TGTGCCAGTAGAGGGGGACAGGGGTCATACTATGGCTACACCTTC. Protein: CASRGGQGSYYGYTF. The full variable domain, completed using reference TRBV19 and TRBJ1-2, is DGGITQSPKYLFRKEGQNVTLSCEQNLNHDAMYWYRQDPGQGLRLIYYSQIVNDFQKGDIAEGYSVSREKKESFPLTVTSAQKNPTAFYLCASRGGQGSYYGYTFGSGTRLTVV.

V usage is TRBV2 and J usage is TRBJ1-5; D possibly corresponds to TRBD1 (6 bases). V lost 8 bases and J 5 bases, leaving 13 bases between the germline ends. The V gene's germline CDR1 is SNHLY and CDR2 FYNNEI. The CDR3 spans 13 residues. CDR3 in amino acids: CASGGHPDQPQHF. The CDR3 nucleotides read TGTGCCAGCGGGGGACACCCTGATCAGCCCCAGCATTTT.

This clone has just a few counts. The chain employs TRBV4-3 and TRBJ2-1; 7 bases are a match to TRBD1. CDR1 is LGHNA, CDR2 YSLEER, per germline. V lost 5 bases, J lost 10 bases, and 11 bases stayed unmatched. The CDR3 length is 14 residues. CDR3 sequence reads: CASSRDSRQREQFF. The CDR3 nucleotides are TGCGCCAGCAGCAGGGACAGCCGTCAGAGAGAGCAGTTCTTC.

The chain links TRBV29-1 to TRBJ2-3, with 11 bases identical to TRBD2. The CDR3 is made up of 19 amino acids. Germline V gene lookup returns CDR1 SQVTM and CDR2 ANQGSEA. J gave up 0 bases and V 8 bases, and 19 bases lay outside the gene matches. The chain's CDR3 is CSPHYSAPPSGGSTDTQYF. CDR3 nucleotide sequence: TGCAGCCCCCACTATTCGGCCCCTCCTAGCGGGGGGAGCACAGATACGCAGTATTTT.

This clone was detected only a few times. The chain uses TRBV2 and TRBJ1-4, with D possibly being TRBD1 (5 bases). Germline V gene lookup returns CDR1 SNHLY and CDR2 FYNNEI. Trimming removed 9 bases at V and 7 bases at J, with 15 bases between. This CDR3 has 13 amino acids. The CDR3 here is CASARDSSEKLFF. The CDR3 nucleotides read TGTGCCAGTGCTAGAGACAGTAGTGAAAAACTGTTTTTT.

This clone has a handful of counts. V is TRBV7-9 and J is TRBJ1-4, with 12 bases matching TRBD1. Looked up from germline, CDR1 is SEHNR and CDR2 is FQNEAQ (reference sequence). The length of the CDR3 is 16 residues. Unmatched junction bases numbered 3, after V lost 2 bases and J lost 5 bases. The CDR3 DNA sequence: TGTGCCAGCAGCTTAAGGGGACAGGGGGCAAATGAAAAACTGTTTTTT. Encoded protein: CASSLRGQGANEKLFF.

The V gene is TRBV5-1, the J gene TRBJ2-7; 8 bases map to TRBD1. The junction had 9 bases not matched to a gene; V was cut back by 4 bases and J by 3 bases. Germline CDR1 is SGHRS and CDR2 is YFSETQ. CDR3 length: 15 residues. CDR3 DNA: TGCGCCAGCAGCGTAAATCCCAGGGGGCACTACGAGCAGTACTTC. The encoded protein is CASSVNPRGHYEQYF.

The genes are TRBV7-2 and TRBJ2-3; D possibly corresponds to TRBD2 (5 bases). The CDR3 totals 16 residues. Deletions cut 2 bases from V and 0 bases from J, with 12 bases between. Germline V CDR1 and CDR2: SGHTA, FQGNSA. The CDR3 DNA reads TGTGCCAGCAGCTTAAGGCCGGGAACTAGCACAGATACGCAGTATTTT. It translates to CASSLRPGTSTDTQYF.

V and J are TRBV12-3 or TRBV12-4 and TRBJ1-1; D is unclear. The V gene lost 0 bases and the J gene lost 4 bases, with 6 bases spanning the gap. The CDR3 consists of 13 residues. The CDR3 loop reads CASSLAAGTEAFF. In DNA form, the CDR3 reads TGTGCCAGCAGTTTAGCGGCGGGCACTGAAGCTTTCTTT.

Written as DNA, the CDR3 is TGTGCCACCCAGGACAGGTCTGGAAACACCATATATTTT. Its translation is CATQDRSGNTIYF. The genes are TRBV19 and TRBJ1-3; 7 positions agree with TRBD1. The length of the CDR3 is 13 residues. Germline-derived CDR1 and CDR2 are LNHDA and SQIVND (reference sequence). J was trimmed by 1 base and V by 10 bases; bases with no gene match: 4. Based on the CDR3 plus reference TRBV19 and TRBJ1-3, the full variable domain is DGGITQSPKYLFRKEGQNVTLSCEQNLNHDAMYWYRQDPGQGLRLIYYSQIVNDFQKGDIAEGYSVSREKKESFPLTVTSAQKNPTAFYLCATQDRSGNTIYFGEGSWLTVV.

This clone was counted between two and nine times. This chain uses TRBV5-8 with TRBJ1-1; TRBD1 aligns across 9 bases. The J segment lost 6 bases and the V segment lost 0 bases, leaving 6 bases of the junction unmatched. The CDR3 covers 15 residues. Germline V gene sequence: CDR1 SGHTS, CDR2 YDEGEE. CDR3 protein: CASSLGDREYAEAFF. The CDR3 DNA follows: TGTGCCAGCAGCTTGGGGGACAGGGAGTATGCTGAAGCTTTCTTT.